This TCR beta chain originates from a study of radiation and T cells in renal cell carcinoma. General study points: Dominant CDR3 motifs were more common in irradiated tumors than controls. Pretreatment tumor biopsies were lacking, so baseline clonotypes are unknown. Intratumoral heterogeneity was not captured in these roughly 0.96 g regions.

Regarding treatment: 15 Gy SBRT to primary tumor, nephrectomy 4 weeks later. Clear cell pathology was present in this patient's renal cell carcinoma. On this clone: What it recognizes is unknown.

Data came from immunoSEQ multiplex PCR; TCRdb stores just in-frame clones and leaves some out. The repertoire holds 4,500 or so clones, with roughly 58% as singletons. The origin of this receptor is a woman aged 55-75 years with renal cell carcinoma. The sample here was tumor tissue, taken from a patient whose treatment included radiotherapy and nephrectomy.

The DNA of the CDR3 is TGTGCCAGCAGTTTATCGTTGGGGCCTACGAACACCGGGGAGCTGTTTTTT. It specifies CASSLSLGPTNTGELFF. The chain employs TRBV27 and TRBJ2-2, with D maybe TRBD1 (5 bases). The CDR3 loop spans 17 amino acids. V gave up 0 bases and J gave up 0 bases, with 11 bases separating them. Looked up from germline, CDR1 is MNHEY and CDR2 is SMNVEV (reference sequence).